This is a list of T cell receptor beta chains from one sample in a study of blood T cell repertoires in COVID-19. This table comes from immunoSEQ multiplex PCR, and its TCRdb copy is limited to in-frame clones, with some not included. The sample shows tens of thousands of clones, about nine tenths of them seen only once. Sequencing was done on a sample of peripheral blood. These receptors originate from an elderly woman with acute or convalescent COVID-19. The CDR3 runs from the conserved cysteine through the conserved F or W. A D gene is named only where the DNA matches it firmly. Clone sizes are given selectively: once, few, many, or a class where the clone is expanded.

NA TRBJ2-2 TRBV5-1 NA CASSLAPTAANTGELFF TGCGCCAGCAGCTTGGCCCCGACAGCAGCGAACACCGGGGAGCTGTTTTTT
NA TRBJ1-3 TRBV5-1 NA CAIETIYKAWFSGNTIYF TGCGCCATCGAAACTATTTATAAGGCGTGGTTCTCTGGAAACACCATATATTTT
few TRBJ1-3 TRBV4-1 NA CASSPPGGNTIYF TGCGCCAGCAGCCCCCCAGGGGGAAACACCATATATTTT
NA TRBJ2-2 TRBV28 NA CASSRQNTGELFF TGTGCCAGCAGCCGACAGAACACCGGGGAGCTGTTTTTT
NA TRBJ2-1 TRBV19 NA CASSRPGGTSYNEQFF TGTGCCAGTAGCCGCCCTGGCGGAACCTCCTACAATGAGCAGTTCTTC
NA TRBJ1-6 TRBV28 NA CASRPAAPGNSPLHF TGTGCCAGCAGACCGGCGGCCCCCGGGAATTCACCCCTCCACTTT
few TRBJ1-2 TRBV6-6 TRBD1 CASSLSTGTGGYGYTF TGTGCCAGCAGTTTATCGACCGGGACAGGAGGATATGGCTACACCTTC
NA TRBJ2-7 TRBV7-9 NA CASSNPAGKGSYEQYF TGTGCCAGCAGCAACCCCGCAGGGAAGGGCTCCTACGAGCAGTACTTC
NA TRBJ2-2 TRBV11-2 NA CASSPAGGLGPGELFF TGTGCCAGCAGCCCCGCAGGCGGGCTTGGGCCCGGGGAGCTGTTTTTT
NA TRBJ2-5 TRBV6-5 TRBD1 CASSRLQGGGKTQYF TGTGCCAGCAGCCGATTACAGGGGGGTGGAAAGACCCAGTACTTC
few TRBJ1-1 TRBV5-1 TRBD1 CASSLGGTGNTEAFF TGCGCCAGCAGCTTGGGTGGGACAGGGAACACTGAAGCTTTCTTT
few TRBJ2-3 TRBV19 TRBD1 CASDTGQGTDTQYF TGTGCCAGTGACACGGGACAGGGCACAGATACGCAGTATTTT
NA TRBJ2-5 TRBV5-1 NA CASSHPRERETQYF TGCGCCAGCAGCCACCCCCGGGAAAGAGAGACCCAGTACTTC
NA TRBJ1-3 TRBV5-8 NA CASSFTRGRGGNTIYF TGTGCCAGCAGCTTCACCAGGGGCCGAGGTGGAAACACCATATATTTT
NA TRBJ1-5 TRBV10-3 TRBD1 CAIWTGTFNQPQHF TGTGCCATCTGGACAGGGACCTTCAATCAGCCCCAGCATTTT